This TCR beta chain was sequenced in a study of cytomegalovirus exposure and HLA in healthy donors. Trimming took 4 bases from V and 5 from J; bases not matched to a gene: 12. The CDR3 loop spans 17 amino acids. Germline V CDR1 and CDR2: SGHRS, YFSETQ. It was with 60 Vbeta and 13 Jbeta primers that the PCR ran. Profiled with immunoSEQ multiplex PCR; TCRdb holds only in-frame clones, not every one. This table holds about 140,000 clones, around 80% found once. This clonotype was sampled from a man aged 25 to 40 in good health and CMV-seropositive. Sequencing was performed on PBMCs. The V call is TRBV5-1, the J call TRBJ1-1; 12 bases line up with TRBD1. CDR3 sequence reads: CASSASGTGGSKTEAFF. For the CDR3, the DNA is TGCGCCAGCAGCGCATCCGGGACAGGGGGCTCTAAAACTGAAGCTTTCTTT.